A selection of T cell receptor beta chains follows, all from one sample in a study of T cell repertoires in cytomegalovirus infection. Each CDR3 protein is one row after TCRdb ran MiXCR on the reads. Here the sample spans under 500,000 distinct CDR3 sequences, roughly 43% being singletons. For these TCRs, the target antigens are not known. The sequencing here drew on cultured PBMCs, taken from culture after CMV antigen stimulation. The receptors come from a human donor in good health (CMV status not recorded). Some clones in this sample may be carry-over from other donors' samples. The conserved cysteine and the conserved F or W are not part of the CDR3 here.

V,J,CDR3
TRBV6-8,TRBJ2-1,ASSYGPSGRPHGEEQF
TRBV28,TRBJ1-4,ASRPNRAEEKLF
TRBV7-2,TRBJ1-4,ASSLTGFSDKLF
TRBV20-1,TRBJ1-1,SARHQNTEAF
TRBV11-1,TRBJ2-1,ASSLHPKSNEQF
TRBV6-8,TRBJ2-7,ASSYSEGQPYEQY
TRBV6-5,TRBJ1-6,ASSFQGGSSPLH
TRBV7-2,TRBJ2-7,ASSFRPTDTYEQY
TRBV6-5,TRBJ2-4,ASSLGTSGRENIQY
TRBV6-1,TRBJ2-2,ASGTTNTGELF
TRBV12-3/TRBV12-4,TRBJ2-2,ASRPDGAGGAGELF
TRBV7-2,TRBJ2-1,ASSSGGGLKQF
TRBV7-8,TRBJ1-5,ASSRRDSGSNQPQH
TRBV7-2,TRBJ2-1,ASSLMLTSGTYNEQF
TRBV7-2,TRBJ2-7,ASSPPFGEQY
TRBV7-2,TRBJ2-5,ASSLAGPFQETQY
TRBV6-1,TRBJ2-3,ASSEAGQGGGDTQY
TRBV20-1,TRBJ2-5,SARDHSLAEETQY
TRBV7-2,TRBJ2-3,ASSHYTVAGGSDTQY
TRBV2,TRBJ2-3,ASIRTGSTDTQY
TRBV19,TRBJ2-7,ASSIRGSTYEQY
TRBV20-1,TRBJ1-3,SARADRAAGNTIY
TRBV7-6,TRBJ2-1,ASSPPLDEQF
TRBV7-9,TRBJ1-6,ASSLQNENSPLH
TRBV6-1,TRBJ1-5,ASSEVVVLGGAGQPQH
TRBV7-2,TRBJ2-5,ASSYGLAGTKTQY
TRBV7-8,TRBJ1-1,ASSPKLVNTEAF
TRBV11-2,TRBJ2-7,ASSLGGNPSYEQY
TRBV6-5,TRBJ2-3,ASTGAVSSTDTQY
TRBV7-2,TRBJ2-7,ASTGGGGSYEQY
TRBV6-2/TRBV6-3,TRBJ2-1,ASSYGLGGSNEQF
TRBV7-2,TRBJ1-6,ASSLASVGQGHTWYNSPLH
TRBV25-1,TRBJ2-7,ASSARRGRGSEQY
TRBV7-2,TRBJ2-1,ASSPGGLADNEQF
TRBV7-2,TRBJ1-4,ASSPQVRGRYEKLF
TRBV2,TRBJ1-5,ASTTVRNQPQH